These 3 T cell receptor beta chains share one sample of origin, sequenced in a study. Via MiXCR, TCRdb re-called the RT-PCR reads, giving one row per CDR3 protein. There are 650,000 to 800,000 distinct CDR3 sequences in the sample; 14% occur only once, and roughly 3.6% lies in the top ten. Sequencing was done on a sample of memory CD4+ T cells from blood. The receptors originated from a female donor in good health, serving as a healthy control.

This clonotype was detected a few times. V gene TRBV2 combines with J gene TRBJ1-1; tentatively, D is TRBD1 (6 bases). V lost 8 bases, J lost 5 bases, and 15 bases lay in between. Germline V gene data show CDR1 as SNHLY and CDR2 as FYNNEI. The CDR3 is 13 amino acids. Written as DNA, the CDR3 is TGTGCCAGCGGGCGGGGGCAGATGACTGAAGCTTTCTTT. It codes for CASGRGQMTEAFF.

This chain joins TRBV28 and TRBJ2-7; TRBD1 matches 7 bases. Germline CDR1 is MDHEN and CDR2 is SYDVKM. The length of the CDR3 is 15 residues. V lost 6 bases and J lost 7; bases outside the gene matches: 15. CDR3 nucleotides: TGTGCCAGCAGCAAGGGGGCAGGGACGGGTAATGAGCAGTACTTC. It yields the protein CASSKGAGTGNEQYF.

This clonotype was found many times. A junction boundary mismatches the germline segment, possibly from a read error. V and J are TRBV5-4 and TRBJ2-5, with TRBD2 matching 9 bases. Germline CDR1 SGHNT, CDR2 YYREEE (reference sequence). The CDR3 is 14 amino acids. The CDR3 loop reads CASSLAGDQETQYF. CDR3 coding DNA: TGCGCCAGCAGCTTAGCGGGAGACCAAGAGACCCAGTACTTC.